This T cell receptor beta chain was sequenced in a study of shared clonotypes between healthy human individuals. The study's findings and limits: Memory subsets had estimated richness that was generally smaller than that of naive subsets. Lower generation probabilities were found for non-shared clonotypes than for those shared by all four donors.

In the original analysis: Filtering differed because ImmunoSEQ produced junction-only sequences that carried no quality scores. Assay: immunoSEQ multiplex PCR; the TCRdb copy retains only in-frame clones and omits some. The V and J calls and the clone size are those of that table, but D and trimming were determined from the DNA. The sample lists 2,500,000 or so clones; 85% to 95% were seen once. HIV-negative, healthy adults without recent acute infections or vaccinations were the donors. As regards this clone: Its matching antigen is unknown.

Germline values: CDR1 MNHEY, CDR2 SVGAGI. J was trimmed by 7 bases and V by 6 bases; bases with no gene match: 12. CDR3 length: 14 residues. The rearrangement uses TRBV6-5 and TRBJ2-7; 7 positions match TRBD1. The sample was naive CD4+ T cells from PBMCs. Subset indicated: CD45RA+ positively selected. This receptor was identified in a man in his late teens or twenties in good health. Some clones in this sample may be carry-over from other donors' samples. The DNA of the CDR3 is TGTGCCAGCAGCCCCTTGGGCAGGGGGAAAGAGCAGTACTTC. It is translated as CASSPLGRGKEQYF.